A selection of T cell receptor beta chains follows, all from one sample in a study of blood T cell repertoires in COVID-19. Assay used: immunoSEQ multiplex PCR; TCRdb lists only in-frame clones, some missing. The table lists 150,000 to 200,000 clones, 88% of them singletons. Material: PBMCs or T cells enriched from blood (not recorded which). Receptors were obtained from a woman under 30 who had recovered from COVID-19. Each CDR3 is given with its conserved first and last residue. Each record gives: clone size, D gene, V gene, J gene, CDR3 protein, CDR3 DNA. The D gene is left open where the match is weak. Part of the rows lack a size; the others show once, few, many or a class for expanded clones.

NA	TRBD1	TRBV29-1	TRBJ2-1	CSVEGTRQGAYYNEQFF	TGCAGCGTTGAAGGAACGAGGCAGGGGGCTTACTACAATGAGCAGTTCTTC
NA	NA	TRBV5-6	TRBJ2-3	CAFSSRATDTQYF	TGTGCCTTCTCTTCGCGGGCCACAGATACGCAGTATTTT
few	NA	TRBV5-1	TRBJ1-3	CASSLAGGRAFIDTIYF	TGCGCCAGCAGCTTGGCCGGGGGAAGGGCTTTTATCGACACCATATATTTT
NA	NA	TRBV7-9	TRBJ1-1	CASSADRYEAFF	TGTGCCAGCAGCGCGGACAGATATGAAGCTTTCTTT
once	NA	TRBV30	TRBJ1-6	CAWSAGRDSPLHF	TGTGCCTGGAGCGCTGGGAGGGATTCACCCCTCCACTTT
NA	TRBD2	TRBV7-9	TRBJ2-1	CASSSHGASGSYNEQFF	TGTGCCAGCAGCTCCCATGGGGCTAGCGGATCCTACAATGAGCAGTTCTTC
once	NA	TRBV18	TRBJ1-2	CASSGRLVGYTF	TGTGCCAGCTCAGGGAGGTTGGTCGGCTACACCTTC
NA	TRBD1	TRBV24-1	TRBJ2-3	CATSRGPDTQYF	TGTGCCACCAGTAGGGGGCCAGATACGCAGTATTTT
NA	TRBD2	TRBV7-9	TRBJ2-5	CASSLGRWASSGYQETQYF	TGTGCCAGCAGCTTAGGCCGGTGGGCGTCTAGCGGTTACCAAGAGACCCAGTACTTC
NA	NA	TRBV6-5	TRBJ1-2	CASRQGHYGYTF	TGTGCCAGCAGACAGGGTCACTATGGCTACACCTTC
NA	NA	TRBV24-1	TRBJ1-4	CATSDPDDNFGKLFF	TGTGCCACCAGTGATCCGGATGACAATTTCGGAAAACTGTTTTTT
NA	NA	TRBV5-1	TRBJ1-1	CASSLAGTSGEAFF	TGCGCCAGCAGCTTGGCCGGCACCTCGGGGGAAGCTTTCTTT
NA	NA	TRBV7-2	TRBJ1-2	CASSGTGYLYGYTF	TGTGCCAGCAGCGGTACCGGGTACCTATATGGCTACACCTTC
NA	NA	TRBV5-5	TRBJ2-3	CASSNAWGGLRDTQYF	TGTGCCAGCAGCAACGCCTGGGGGGGCCTCAGGGATACGCAGTATTTT
NA	NA	TRBV9	TRBJ1-2	CASSADTAYGYTF	TGTGCCAGCAGCGCGGACACGGCCTATGGCTACACCTTC
NA	NA	TRBV5-1	TRBJ2-7	CASSFSYGPEGEQYF	TGCGCCAGCAGCTTTTCTTACGGCCCAGAGGGCGAGCAGTACTTC
NA	TRBD1	TRBV2	TRBJ2-4	CASSVQGEAKNIQYF	TGTGCCAGCAGTGTGCAGGGGGAAGCCAAAAACATTCAGTACTTC
NA	NA	TRBV15	TRBJ1-6	CATSRDPGDNSPLHF	TGTGCCACCAGCAGAGATCCAGGGGATAATTCACCCCTCCACTTT